Shown below are 18 T cell receptor beta chains from a single sample sequenced in a study of Ad26.COV2.S vaccination and SARS-CoV-2 variants. Documented treatment: roughly 20 received Ad26.COV2.S at low or high dose, single or two shots; several received placebo; per-sample allocation not given. Sampling occurred on day 63 after the first vaccine or placebo injection. The repertoire was sequenced with immunoSEQ multiplex PCR; TCRdb's copy has only in-frame clones and lacks some. The table includes around 340,000 clones, roughly 90% detected once. Here the sequenced sample was peripheral blood, taken in a trial of Ad26.COV2.S vaccine versus placebo. The receptors were sampled from a person aged 18-60 years who received the Ad26.COV2.S COVID-19 vaccine or a placebo.

The V and J genes are TRBV27 and TRBJ2-3; D is uncertain. The CDR3 is 15 residues long. Per the germline V gene, CDR1 is MNHEY and CDR2 is SMNVEV (reference sequence). Between the trimmed V and J ends, which lost 6 bases and 5 bases, there was a span of 18 bases. The CDR3 here is CASSRQAAWVDTQYF. The CDR3 coding sequence is TGTGCCAGCAGCCGCCAGGCCGCCTGGGTAGATACGCAGTATTTT.

The chain combines TRBV27 with TRBJ2-1; D possibly matches TRBD1 or TRBD2 (6 bases each). Germline lookup yields CDR1 MNHEY and CDR2 SMNVEV (reference sequence). Trimming stripped 2 bases from V and 2 bases from J, with 13 bases between. The CDR3 length is 16 residues. The CDR3 bases are TGTGCCAGCAGTTTACGTCCGGGGGCGGCCTACAATGAGCAGTTCTTC. It translates to CASSLRPGAAYNEQFF.

V usage is TRBV29-1 and J usage is TRBJ2-1, with D uncertain. V lost 5 bases to trimming and J lost 4 bases, with 12 bases between them. This CDR3 is built from 13 residues. Germline V gene sequence: CDR1 SQVTM, CDR2 ANQGSEA. For the CDR3, the DNA is TGCAGCGTTAGCGCAAGCACGTACAATGAGCAGTTCTTC. Protein: CSVSASTYNEQFF.

The chain is built from TRBV11-1 and TRBJ2-1; 9 nucleotides align to TRBD2. The CDR3 totals 14 residues. The J segment lost 8 bases and the V segment lost 2 bases, leaving 4 bases of the junction unmatched. The V gene's germline CDR1 is SGHAT and CDR2 FQDESV (reference sequence). In DNA, the CDR3 is TGTGCCAGCAGCTTAATCCGACTAGCGGATGAGCAGTTCTTC. It specifies CASSLIRLADEQFF.

This chain uses TRBV28 with TRBJ1-2; D unresolved. Germline loops: CDR1 MDHEN, CDR2 SYDVKM. Trimming took 6 bases from V and 5 from J, leaving 16 bases between them. This CDR3 is built from 14 residues. The CDR3 DNA sequence: TGTGCCAGCAGACTCAGGACTGAGACTTATGGCTACACCTTC. This gives the protein CASRLRTETYGYTF.

This sequence joins TRBV12-5 and TRBJ2-1; D unclear. Deletions cut 7 bases from V and 4 bases from J, with 11 bases between. Germline lookup yields CDR1 LGHNT and CDR2 FRNRAP. CDR3 length: 13 residues. CDR3 sequence reads: CASVPGGYNEQFF. CDR3 in DNA: TGTGCTAGTGTCCCGGGTGGTTACAATGAGCAGTTCTTC.

This clone was counted once. V usage is TRBV28 and J usage is TRBJ1-5; D not resolved. The CDR3 is made up of 15 amino acids. Deletions cut 6 bases from V and 1 base from J, with 13 bases between. The V gene's germline CDR1 is MDHEN and CDR2 SYDVKM. This CDR3 reads CASSKATGSNQPQHF. The DNA for the CDR3 is TGTGCCAGCAGCAAGGCGACGGGAAGCAATCAGCCCCAGCATTTT.

The chain employs TRBV12-5 and TRBJ2-7; D is undetermined. The germline CDR1 and CDR2 sequences are LGHNT and FRNRAP. The length of the CDR3 is 14 residues. V was clipped by 1 base and J by 4 bases, with 11 bases between them. The CDR3 nucleotides read TGTGCTAGTGGTTTGGCCCCCCCCTCATACGAGCAGTACTTC. It yields the protein CASGLAPPSYEQYF.

This clone has a single count. This chain uses TRBV5-8 with TRBJ2-3, with 9 bases identical to TRBD1. The CDR3 sequence is 15 residues long. Unmatched junction bases numbered 3, after V lost 4 bases and J lost 0 bases. Germline CDR1 SGHTS, CDR2 YDEGEE. The CDR3, as DNA: TGTGCCAGCAGCCTGGGACAGGGAAGCACAGATACGCAGTATTTT. This translates into CASSLGQGSTDTQYF.

There are a few counts of this clone. The chain carries TRBV5-4 and TRBJ1-1, with D tentatively TRBD1 (5 bases). V was trimmed by 4 bases and J by 5 bases, leaving 15 bases between them. The CDR3 covers 14 residues. Germline V gene sequence: CDR1 SGHNT, CDR2 YYREEE (reference sequence). CDR3 residues: CASSTYRDFTEAFF. The CDR3 DNA sequence: TGTGCCAGCAGCACTTACCGGGACTTTACTGAAGCTTTCTTT.

The rearrangement links TRBV7-8 to TRBJ1-3; 7 bases are shared with TRBD1. CDR1 and CDR2 from the germline V gene are SGHVS and FQNEAQ. CDR3 length: 15 residues. After removal of 5 bases from V and 5 bases from J, the junction contained 9 bases not matched to a gene. DNA of the CDR3: TGTGCCAGCAGCCAAGGACTGACAGGGAGAAACACCATATATTTT. Protein sequence: CASSQGLTGRNTIYF.

The rearrangement joins TRBV18 to TRBJ1-1; D not certain. The CDR3 totals 14 residues. Trimming stripped 3 bases from V and 1 base from J, with 9 bases between. Per the germline V gene, CDR1 is KGHSH and CDR2 is LQKENI. The CDR3 region is CASSPSRQNTEAFF. In DNA, the CDR3 is TGTGCCAGCTCACCTAGTCGACAGAACACTGAAGCTTTCTTT.

The chain has TRBV9 and TRBJ2-1, with 10 bases matching TRBD1. The CDR3 covers 16 residues. Germline V gives CDR1 SGDLS, CDR2 YYNGEE. V lost 3 bases and J lost 8; bases outside the gene matches: 11. The CDR3: CASSGQGAGVSHEQFF. CDR3 coding DNA: TGTGCCAGCAGCGGACAGGGGGCGGGGGTGAGTCATGAGCAGTTCTTC.

This clone was picked up a small number of times. The V gene is TRBV3-1 (or the pseudogene TRBV3-2), the J gene TRBJ2-1, with 11 bases identical to TRBD2. V lost 6 bases and J lost 10; bases outside the gene matches: 5. This CDR3 region has 13 residues. Germline CDR1 and CDR2: LGHDT and YNNKEL (reference sequence). The CDR3 DNA sequence: TGTGCCAGCAGGGGGACTAGCGGCGTCGAGCAGTTCTTC. Protein: CASRGTSGVEQFF.

This sequence joins TRBV18 and TRBJ2-1, with 7 nucleotides matching TRBD2. This CDR3 has 20 amino acids. Germline V gives CDR1 KGHSH, CDR2 LQKENI. J was trimmed by 4 bases and V by 7 bases; bases with no gene match: 25. The CDR3 loop is CASFPLPIAWRGSLYNEQFF. The CDR3 DNA reads as TGTGCCAGCTTCCCCCTCCCTATTGCGTGGCGGGGGTCCTTATACAATGAGCAGTTCTTC.

The V call is TRBV28, the J call TRBJ2-2; tentatively, D is TRBD2 (6 bases). The CDR3 is made up of 15 amino acids. The germline V gene encodes CDR1 MDHEN and CDR2 SYDVKM. Trimming left V 7 bases short and J 7 bases short, with 19 bases between. In nucleotides, the CDR3 is TGTGCCAGCACCACTAGGGGAGAGGGAGGCGGGGAGCTGTTTTTT. Protein: CASTTRGEGGGELFF.

The chain is built from TRBV18 and TRBJ2-3; TRBD1 might be the D (5 bases). Trimming removed 3 bases at V and 0 bases at J, with 13 bases between. Looked up from germline, CDR1 is KGHSH and CDR2 is LQKENI. CDR3 length: 16 amino acids. The CDR3 here is CASSPFDSSSTDTQYF. The DNA of the CDR3 is TGTGCCAGCTCACCGTTCGACAGCTCTAGCACAGATACGCAGTATTTT.

This clone was seen only once. The rearrangement links TRBV3-1 (or the pseudogene TRBV3-2) to TRBJ2-3, with 8 bases that match TRBD2. J lost 2 bases, V lost 0 bases, and 4 bases had no gene match. This CDR3 has 16 amino acids. Germline-derived CDR1 and CDR2 are LGHDT and YNNKEL (reference sequence). The CDR3 loop reads CASSQDVAGNTDTQYF. CDR3 DNA: TGTGCCAGCAGCCAAGATGTAGCGGGGAACACAGATACGCAGTATTTT.